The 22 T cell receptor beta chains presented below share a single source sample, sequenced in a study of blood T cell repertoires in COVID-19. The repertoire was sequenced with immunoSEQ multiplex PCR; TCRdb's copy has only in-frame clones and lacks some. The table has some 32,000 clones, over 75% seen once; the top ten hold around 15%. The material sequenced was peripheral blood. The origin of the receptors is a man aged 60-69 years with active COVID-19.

The CDR3: CASSNLGLAGVNEQFF. The CDR3 DNA reads TGTGCCAGCAGCAACTTAGGACTAGCGGGAGTCAATGAGCAGTTCTTC. The gene calls are TRBV7-9 and TRBJ2-1; TRBD2 agrees at 13 bases. The junction had 7 bases not matched to a gene; V was cut back by 5 bases and J by 6 bases. Germline loops: CDR1 SEHNR, CDR2 FQNEAQ (reference sequence). CDR3 size: 16 residues.

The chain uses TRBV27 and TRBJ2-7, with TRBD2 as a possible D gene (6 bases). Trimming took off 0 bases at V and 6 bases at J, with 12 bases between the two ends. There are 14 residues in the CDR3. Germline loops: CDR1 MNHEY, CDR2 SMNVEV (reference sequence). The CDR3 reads CASSLSIGGAEQYF. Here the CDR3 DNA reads TGTGCCAGCAGTTTATCGATTGGAGGGGCCGAGCAGTACTTC.

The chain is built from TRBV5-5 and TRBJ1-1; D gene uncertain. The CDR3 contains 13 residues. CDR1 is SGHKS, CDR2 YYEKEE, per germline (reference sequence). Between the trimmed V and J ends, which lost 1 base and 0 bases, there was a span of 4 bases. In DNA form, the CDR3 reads TGTGCCAGCAGCTTGTTAATGAACACTGAAGCTTTCTTT. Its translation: CASSLLMNTEAFF.

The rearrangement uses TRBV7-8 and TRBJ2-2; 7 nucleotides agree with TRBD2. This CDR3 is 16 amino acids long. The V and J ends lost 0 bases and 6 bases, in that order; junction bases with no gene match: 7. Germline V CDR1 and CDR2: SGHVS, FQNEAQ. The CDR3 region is CASSLALAGVAGELFF. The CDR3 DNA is TGTGCCAGCAGCTTAGCGTTGGCGGGAGTGGCCGGGGAGCTGTTTTTT.

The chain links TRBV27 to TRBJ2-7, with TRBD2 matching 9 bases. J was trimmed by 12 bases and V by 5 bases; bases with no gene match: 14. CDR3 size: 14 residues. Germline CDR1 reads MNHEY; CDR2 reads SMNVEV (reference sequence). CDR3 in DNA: TGTGCCAGCAGTCCAGCATTGCGGGAGGGCCCAATGTACTTC. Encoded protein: CASSPALREGPMYF.

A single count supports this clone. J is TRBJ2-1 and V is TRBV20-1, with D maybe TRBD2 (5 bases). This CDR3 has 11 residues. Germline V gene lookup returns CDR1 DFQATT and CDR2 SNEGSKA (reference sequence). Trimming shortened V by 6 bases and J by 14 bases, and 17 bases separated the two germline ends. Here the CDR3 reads CSALDWPFEFF. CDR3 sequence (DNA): TGCAGTGCCTTGGACTGGCCGTTCGAGTTCTTC.

The CDR3 DNA follows: TGTGCCAGCAGCCAAAACCCAGGGGGCTCAGAGACCCAGTACTTC. It is translated as CASSQNPGGSETQYF. This rearrangement joins TRBV5-5 to TRBJ2-5; 8 positions match TRBD1. The germline V gene encodes CDR1 SGHKS and CDR2 YYEKEE (reference sequence). The J segment lost 4 bases and the V segment lost 4 bases, leaving 9 bases of the junction unmatched. This CDR3 has 15 residues.

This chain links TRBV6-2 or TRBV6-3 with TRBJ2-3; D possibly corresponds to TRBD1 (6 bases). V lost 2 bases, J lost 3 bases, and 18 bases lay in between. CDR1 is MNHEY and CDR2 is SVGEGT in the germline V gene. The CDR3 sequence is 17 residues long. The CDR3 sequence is CASSYNFDRIGTDTQYF. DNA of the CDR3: TGTGCCAGCAGTTACAACTTCGACAGGATCGGAACAGATACGCAGTATTTT.

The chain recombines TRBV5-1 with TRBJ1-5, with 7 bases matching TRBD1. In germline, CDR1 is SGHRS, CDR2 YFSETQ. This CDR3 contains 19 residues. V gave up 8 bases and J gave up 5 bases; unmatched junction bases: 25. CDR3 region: CASPPAVGQGEVSHQPQHF. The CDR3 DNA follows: TGCGCCAGTCCCCCAGCAGTAGGGCAGGGGGAGGTAAGTCATCAGCCCCAGCATTTT.

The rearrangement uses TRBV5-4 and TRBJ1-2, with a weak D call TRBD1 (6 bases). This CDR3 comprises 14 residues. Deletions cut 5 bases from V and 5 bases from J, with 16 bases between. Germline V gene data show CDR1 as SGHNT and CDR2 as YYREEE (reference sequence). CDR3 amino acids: CASRLGQNPYGYTF. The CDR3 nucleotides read TGTGCCAGCAGGCTGGGACAAAACCCTTATGGCTACACCTTC.

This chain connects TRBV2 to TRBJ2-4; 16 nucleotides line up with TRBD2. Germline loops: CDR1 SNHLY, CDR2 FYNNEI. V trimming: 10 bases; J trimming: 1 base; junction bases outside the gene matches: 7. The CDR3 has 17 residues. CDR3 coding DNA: TGTGCCACAGCGGGACTAGCGGGGGGGCGGGCCAAAAACATTCAGTACTTC. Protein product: CATAGLAGGRAKNIQYF.

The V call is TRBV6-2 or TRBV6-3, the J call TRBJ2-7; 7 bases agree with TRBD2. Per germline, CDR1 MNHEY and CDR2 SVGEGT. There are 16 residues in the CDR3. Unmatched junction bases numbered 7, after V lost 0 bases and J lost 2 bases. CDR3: CASSYSERGGPYEQYF. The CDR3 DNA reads TGTGCCAGCAGTTACTCGGAGCGGGGTGGCCCCTACGAGCAGTACTTC.

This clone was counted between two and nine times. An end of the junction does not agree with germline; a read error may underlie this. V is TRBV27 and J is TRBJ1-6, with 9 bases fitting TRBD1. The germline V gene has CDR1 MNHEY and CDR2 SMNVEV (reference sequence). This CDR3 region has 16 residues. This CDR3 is CASSLWGTGNNSPLHF. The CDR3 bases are TGTGCCAGCAGTTTATGGGGGACAGGGAATAACTCACCCCTCCACTTT.

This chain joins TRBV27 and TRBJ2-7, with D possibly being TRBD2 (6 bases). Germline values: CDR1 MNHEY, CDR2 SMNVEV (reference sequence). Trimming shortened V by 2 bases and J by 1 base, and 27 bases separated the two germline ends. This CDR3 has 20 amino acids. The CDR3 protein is CASSLRRRGLEKTKSYEQYF. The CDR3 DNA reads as TGTGCCAGCAGTTTACGTCGCCGGGGACTGGAGAAAACTAAGTCCTACGAGCAGTACTTC.

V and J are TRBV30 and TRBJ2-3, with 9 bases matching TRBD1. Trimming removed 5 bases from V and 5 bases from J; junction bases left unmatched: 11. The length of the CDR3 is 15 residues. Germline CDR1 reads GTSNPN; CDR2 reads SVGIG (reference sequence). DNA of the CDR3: TGTGCCTGGGGCAAGAACAGGGGGCGTGAAGATACGCAGTATTTT. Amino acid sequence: CAWGKNRGREDTQYF. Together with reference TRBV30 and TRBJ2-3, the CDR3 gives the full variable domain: SQTIHQWPATLVQPVGSPLSLECTVEGTSNPNLYWYRQAAGRGLQLLFYSVGIGQISSEVPQNLSASRPQDRQFILSSKKLLLSDSGFYLCAWGKNRGREDTQYFGPGTRLTVL.

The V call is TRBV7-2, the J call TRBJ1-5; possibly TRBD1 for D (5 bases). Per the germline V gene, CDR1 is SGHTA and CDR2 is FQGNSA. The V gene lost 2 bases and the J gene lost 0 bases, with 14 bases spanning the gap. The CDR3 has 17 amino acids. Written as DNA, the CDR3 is TGTGCCAGCAGCTTATACCCGGGGGGGAATAGCAATCAGCCCCAGCATTTT. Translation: CASSLYPGGNSNQPQHF.

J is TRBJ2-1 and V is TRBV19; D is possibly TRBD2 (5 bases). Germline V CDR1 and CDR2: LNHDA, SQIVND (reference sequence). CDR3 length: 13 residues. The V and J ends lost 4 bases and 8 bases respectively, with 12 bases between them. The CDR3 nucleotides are TGTGCCAGTAGTACCACTAGTAAGGATGAGCAGTTCTTC. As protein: CASSTTSKDEQFF.

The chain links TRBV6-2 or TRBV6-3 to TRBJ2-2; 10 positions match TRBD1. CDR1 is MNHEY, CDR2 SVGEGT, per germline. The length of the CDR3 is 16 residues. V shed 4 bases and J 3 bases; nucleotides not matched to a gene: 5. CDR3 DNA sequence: TGTGCCAGCAGTTCCACCGGGACAGGGGACACCGGGGAGCTGTTTTTT. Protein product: CASSSTGTGDTGELFF.

The CDR3 spells CASSQDPRWSTDTQYF. CDR3 bases: TGCGCCAGCAGCCAAGATCCCAGGTGGAGCACAGATACGCAGTATTTT. The chain has TRBV4-1 and TRBJ2-3; D not certain. V was clipped by 0 bases and J by 0 bases, with 10 bases between them. The germline V gene has CDR1 MGHRA and CDR2 YSYEKL. The CDR3 has 16 amino acids.

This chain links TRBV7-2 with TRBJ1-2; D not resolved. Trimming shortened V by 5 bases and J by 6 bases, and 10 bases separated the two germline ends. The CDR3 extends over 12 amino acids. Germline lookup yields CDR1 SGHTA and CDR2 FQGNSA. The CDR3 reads CASSHRQNGYTF. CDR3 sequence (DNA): TGTGCCAGCAGCCATAGACAAAATGGCTACACCTTC. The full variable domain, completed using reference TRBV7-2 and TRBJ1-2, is GAGVSQSPSNKVTEKGKDVELRCDPISGHTALYWYRQSLGQGLEFLIYFQGNSAPDKSGLPSDRFSAERTGGSVSTLTIQRTQQEDSAVYLCASSHRQNGYTFGSGTRLTVV.

The CDR3 nucleotides are TGTGCCAGCAGCTTGGCCAGGTTTCTATCACCCCTCCACTTT. Translated, it gives CASSLARFLSPLHF. The chain couples TRBV5-5 to TRBJ1-6; D is unclear. The ends were cut back, 0 bases at V and 10 bases at J, with 11 bases in the middle. CDR1 SGHKS and CDR2 YYEKEE come from the germline V gene (reference sequence). The CDR3 spans 14 residues.

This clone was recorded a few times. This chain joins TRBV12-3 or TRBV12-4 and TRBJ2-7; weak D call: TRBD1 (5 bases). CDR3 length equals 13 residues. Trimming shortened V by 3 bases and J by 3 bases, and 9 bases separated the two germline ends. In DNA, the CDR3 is TGTGCCAGCAGTTTGGGCCAGGGCTACGAGCAGTACTTC. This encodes CASSLGQGYEQYF.